This T cell receptor (beta chain) comes out of a study of graft-versus-host responses after intestinal transplantation. Clones were read by immunoSEQ multiplex PCR, and TCRdb kept only the in-frame ones, dropping some. In the table there are some 150,000 clones, approximately 91% of which are singletons. Findings and limits, study-wide: Circulating GvH clones peaking coincided with falling HvG clones soon after transplant. Recipient-marrow GvH clones were detected, some having first appeared in ileum or blood.

On this clone itself: The antigen is undetermined.

V was pared by 1 base and J by 3 bases, with 19 bases between. CDR1 and CDR2 (germline): MGHRA, YSYEKL. The CDR3 loop spans 18 amino acids. This clonotype originated in a human donor who received an intestinal transplant. The material was unstimulated CD4+ T cells sorted from spleen or lymph node cells, obtained before intestinal transplant. The V and J genes are TRBV4-1 and TRBJ1-5, with TRBD1 as a possible D gene (5 bases). CDR3 nucleotide sequence: TGCGCCAGCAGCCAAGGCCCCGGAACAGGCTTTAACAATCAGCCCCAGCATTTT. Residues: CASSQGPGTGFNNQPQHF.